The 14 T cell receptor beta chains listed next were all sequenced from one sample in a study of OX40 agonist ivuxolimab in advanced cancers. The method was immunoSEQ multiplex PCR; TCRdb's version includes in-frame clones alone and lacks a portion of them. This table holds tens of thousands of clones, approximately 84% found once. The specimen was CD4+ or CD8+ T cells sorted from blood, collected in a trial of the OX40 agonist ivuxolimab. Every receptor here comes from an adult with an advanced solid tumor such as melanoma, head and neck, liver or kidney cancer.

This clone has a single count. This chain joins TRBV7-9 and TRBJ2-1, with 7 bases that match TRBD1. Germline lookup yields CDR1 SEHNR and CDR2 FQNEAQ (reference sequence). The CDR3 length is 15 residues. After removal of 1 base from V and 6 bases from J, the junction contained 6 bases not matched to a gene. In DNA, the CDR3 is TGTGCCAGCAGCTTAGGGACAGGCATGGGCAATGAGCAGTTCTTC. It encodes CASSLGTGMGNEQFF.

This CDR3 is CASSDPSGGEKLFF. The CDR3 coding sequence is TGTGCCAGCAGTGATCCTTCAGGGGGTGAAAAACTGTTTTTT. The V call is TRBV6-1, the J call TRBJ1-4; 7 nucleotides match TRBD1. This CDR3 has 14 amino acids. From germline, CDR1 is MNHNS and CDR2 SASEGT. The V gene end was trimmed by 3 bases and the J gene end by 7 bases; junction bases not matched to a gene: 5.

The genes are TRBV5-6 and TRBJ1-2, with D possibly TRBD1 on 6 matching bases. V shed 0 bases and J shed 4 bases, with 7 bases lying between them. Germline values: CDR1 SGHDT, CDR2 YYEEEE. This CDR3 spans 13 amino acids. The CDR3 nucleotides are TGTGCCAGCAGCTTGGTCAGGGGCTATGGCTACACCTTC. Its translation is CASSLVRGYGYTF.

V usage is TRBV21-1 and J usage is TRBJ1-5. TRBV21-1 is listed as a pseudogene. CDR3 length equals 13 residues. CDR3 amino acids: CARRAAVHQPQHF. The CDR3 DNA follows: TGTGCCAGGCGCGCGGCTGTCCATCAGCCCCAGCATTTT.

J is TRBJ2-7 and V is TRBV15; 10 bases match TRBD2. V trimming: 0 bases; J trimming: 6 bases; junction bases outside the gene matches: 5. The germline V gene encodes CDR1 LNHNV and CDR2 YYDKDF (reference sequence). This CDR3 is built from 15 residues. CDR3 in DNA: TGTGCCACCAGCAGAGATGTGGGACTAGCGCTCGAGCAGTACTTC. Translation: CATSRDVGLALEQYF.

The chain couples TRBV28 to TRBJ2-7, with 8 bases fitting TRBD1. The CDR3 spans 13 residues. The junction had 4 bases not matched to a gene; V was cut back by 6 bases and J by 3 bases. CDR1 and CDR2 (germline): MDHEN, SYDVKM. The CDR3 nucleotides are TGTGCCAGCAGCCTAGGACAGGGCTACGAGCAGTACTTC. It translates to CASSLGQGYEQYF.

V gene TRBV28 combines with J gene TRBJ1-5; 10 bases agree with TRBD1. Unmatched junction bases numbered 7, after V lost 5 bases and J lost 6 bases. Looked up from germline, CDR1 is MDHEN and CDR2 is SYDVKM. This CDR3 is 15 amino acids long. This chain's CDR3 is CASSPTGGAIQPQHF. In DNA form, the CDR3 reads TGTGCCAGCAGTCCGACAGGGGGCGCGATTCAGCCCCAGCATTTT.

Of note for this clone: A junction end diverges from the germline sequence, so it may reflect a read error. The CDR3: CASSLAQQDPQYF. The CDR3 nucleotides read TGTGCTAGCAGCTTAGCGCAACAGGATCCGCAGTATTTT. J is TRBJ2-3 and V is TRBV7-7; possibly TRBD1 or TRBD2 for D (5 bases each). The CDR3 loop spans 13 amino acids. The V gene's germline CDR1 is SSHAT and CDR2 FNYEAQ (reference sequence). Together with reference TRBV7-7 and TRBJ2-3, the CDR3 gives the full variable domain: GAGVSQSPRYKVTKRGQDVTLRCDPISSHATLYWYQQALGQGPEFLTYFNYEAQPDKSGLPSDRFSAERPEGSISTLTIQRTEQRDSAMYRCASSLAQQDPQYFGPGTRLTVL.

The chain uses TRBV5-4 and TRBJ1-4; possibly TRBD1 for D (5 bases). The CDR3 extends over 16 amino acids. Per the germline V gene, CDR1 is SGHNT and CDR2 is YYREEE (reference sequence). V was trimmed by 0 bases and J by 5 bases, leaving 14 bases between them. The CDR3 sequence: CASSLGQGRMNEKLFF. For the CDR3, the DNA is TGTGCCAGCAGCTTGGGCCAGGGACGGATGAATGAAAAACTGTTTTTT.

The chain recombines TRBV4-2 with TRBJ1-4; a possible D gene is TRBD1 (5 bases). Germline CDR1 LGHNA, CDR2 YNFKEQ. CDR3 length: 15 amino acids. The ends were cut back, 5 bases at V and 0 bases at J, with 10 bases in the middle. The DNA for the CDR3 is TGTGCCAGCAGCGAGAGGGGTGCAACTAATGAAAAACTGTTTTTT. It yields the protein CASSERGATNEKLFF.

The rearrangement uses TRBV7-8 and TRBJ1-1; 9 nucleotides align to TRBD1. The CDR3 is 15 amino acids. Germline lookup yields CDR1 SGHVS and CDR2 FQNEAQ. Germline trimming cut 1 base from V and 1 base from J; bases unmatched to any gene: 1. CDR3 region: CASSLGGQGNTEAFF. The DNA of the CDR3 is TGTGCCAGCAGCTTAGGGGGACAGGGGAACACTGAAGCTTTCTTT.

The chain carries TRBV7-2 and TRBJ1-6; 7 bases align to TRBD1. The trim removed 5 bases at V and 13 bases at J, leaving 11 bases unmatched. The CDR3 loop spans 14 amino acids. Germline loops: CDR1 SGHTA, CDR2 FQGNSA. This CDR3 reads CASSPDRVSVPLHF. The CDR3 DNA reads TGTGCCAGCAGCCCCGACAGGGTCTCAGTGCCCCTCCACTTT.

The gene calls are TRBV6-1 and TRBJ1-2; D unresolved. Trimming took 4 bases from V and 4 from J, leaving 16 bases between them. The CDR3 sequence is 15 residues long. Germline V lookup: CDR1 MNHNS, CDR2 SASEGT. Here the CDR3 reads CASSGEGRRVYGYTF. CDR3 nucleotide sequence: TGTGCCAGCAGTGGGGAGGGTAGGAGAGTCTATGGCTACACCTTC.

The chain couples TRBV2 to TRBJ2-7; D gene unclear. V was pared by 3 bases and J by 3 bases, with 21 bases between. The germline V gene encodes CDR1 SNHLY and CDR2 FYNNEI. The CDR3 runs to 17 residues. The DNA for the CDR3 is TGTGCCAGCAGTGATTGGCCGACCCTCTCGTTTGACTACGAGCAGTACTTC. This gives the protein CASSDWPTLSFDYEQYF.